Shown below are 20 T cell receptor beta chains from a single sample sequenced in a study of graft-versus-host responses after intestinal transplantation. Assay: immunoSEQ multiplex PCR; the TCRdb copy retains only in-frame clones and omits some. Of tens of thousands of clones listed, 90% to 95% are singletons. This specimen consisted of PBMCs, obtained around 800 days after a first intestinal transplant, on the day of a second. The receptors derive from a human patient who received an intestinal transplant, so some T cells may come from the graft donor.

The V and J genes are TRBV6-1 and TRBJ2-1; perhaps TRBD2 as D (5 bases). The CDR3 spans 14 residues. Per the germline V gene, CDR1 is MNHNS and CDR2 is SASEGT. With 5 bases removed from V and 4 bases from J, the gap between germline ends came to 12 bases. CDR3 in amino acids: CASSLGDRYNEQFF. CDR3 bases: TGTGCCAGCAGTTTGGGAGACCGATACAATGAGCAGTTCTTC.

The chain has TRBV5-4 and TRBJ2-7, with 12 nucleotides matching TRBD2. Germline CDR1 is SGHNT and CDR2 is YYREEE (reference sequence). This CDR3 has 15 amino acids. V lost 4 bases, J lost 3 bases, and 5 bases stayed unmatched. The CDR3 bases are TGTGCCAGCAGCGACGGGACTAGCGGGCTCTACGAGCAGTACTTC. Residues: CASSDGTSGLYEQYF.

Note on this clone: Other DNA sequences in this sample translate to the same CDR3. The J gene is TRBJ2-1, the V gene TRBV11-2; D ambiguous. The CDR3 is made up of 14 amino acids. V was clipped by 1 base and J by 6 bases, with 10 bases between them. The V gene's germline CDR1 is SGHAT and CDR2 FQNNGV. The CDR3 DNA sequence: TGTGCCAGCAGCTTAGGTCGTCAGATCAATGAGCAGTTCTTC. As protein: CASSLGRQINEQFF.

The DNA of the CDR3 is TGTGCCGGAAGGACAGATTCCTACAATGAGCAGTTCTTC. Its protein is CAGRTDSYNEQFF. V usage is TRBV6-5 and J usage is TRBJ2-1; TRBD1 is a possible D gene (6 bases). The CDR3 totals 13 residues. Germline CDR1 reads MNHEY; CDR2 reads SVGAGI. The V end was cut by 11 bases, the J end by 1 base, with 12 bases between.

This sequence joins TRBV9 and TRBJ1-3, with 8 bases aligning to TRBD1. The germline gives CDR1 SGDLS, CDR2 YYNGEE. This CDR3 spans 15 amino acids. J gave up 1 base and V 4 bases, and 4 bases lay outside the gene matches. In nucleotides, the CDR3 is TGTGCCAGCAGCATCCAGGGGGCGTCTGGAAACACCATATATTTT. Protein sequence: CASSIQGASGNTIYF.

The chain couples TRBV19 to TRBJ1-1; tentatively, D is TRBD1 (5 bases). V shed 2 bases and J shed 7 bases, with 11 bases lying between them. The germline gives CDR1 LNHDA, CDR2 SQIVND (reference sequence). The length of the CDR3 is 13 residues. CDR3 protein: CASSIKRGVEAFF. CDR3 sequence (DNA): TGTGCCAGTAGTATAAAAAGGGGAGTTGAAGCTTTCTTT.

This clone showed up just once. The CDR3 protein is CASSDPGTVTDTQYF. The CDR3 DNA follows: TGTGCCAGCAGTGACCCCGGGACAGTTACAGATACGCAGTATTTT. The chain uses TRBV6-1 and TRBJ2-3, with TRBD1 identical over 7 bases. Germline trimming cut 3 bases from V and 3 bases from J; bases unmatched to any gene: 6. The CDR3 length is 15 residues. Germline CDR1 MNHNS, CDR2 SASEGT.

The rearrangement links TRBV5-1 to TRBJ1-2; possibly TRBD1 for D (5 bases). This CDR3 has 15 amino acids. V was clipped by 1 base and J by 3 bases, with 13 bases between them. CDR1 is SGHRS, CDR2 YFSETQ, per germline. The chain's CDR3 is CASSLSQGSHYGYTF. CDR3 nucleotide sequence: TGCGCCAGCAGCTTGTCGCAGGGTTCCCACTATGGCTACACCTTC.

The chain carries TRBV7-2 and TRBJ2-7, with D perhaps assigned TRBD1 or TRBD2 (5 bases each). Germline V gene sequence: CDR1 SGHTA, CDR2 FQGNSA. CDR3 length: 14 residues. The V end lost 5 bases, the J end lost 6 bases, and 17 bases lay between the germline ends. The CDR3 DNA reads TGTGCCAGCAGCCCCACGGGGCGGCCAGGCGAGCAGTACTTC. Its protein product is CASSPTGRPGEQYF.

In this sample, this clone turned up once. This chain links TRBV10-2 with TRBJ2-3; TRBD2 might be the D (5 bases). Between the trimmed V and J ends, which lost 6 bases and 1 base, there was a span of 20 bases. The CDR3 extends over 17 amino acids. Germline V gene data show CDR1 as WSHSY and CDR2 as SAAADI. The CDR3 is CASRRIATEGGTDTQYF. The CDR3 nucleotides read TGCGCCAGCAGAAGAATAGCGACTGAAGGAGGCACAGATACGCAGTATTTT.

The chain carries TRBV7-5 and TRBJ1-1. TRBV7-5 is described as a pseudogene. This CDR3 region has 17 residues. The CDR3 DNA reads as TGTGCCAGAAGCTTCCACCCGGCGGGGCGGGCGAACACTGAAGCTTTCTTT. Translating it yields CARSFHPAGRANTEAFF.

Only a few counts were recorded for this clone. V and J are TRBV4-2 and TRBJ2-7; 11 bases match TRBD1. There are 16 residues in the CDR3. V shed 1 base, J shed 6 bases, and the junction held 8 bases outside the gene matches. Germline loops: CDR1 LGHNA, CDR2 YNFKEQ. The CDR3 sequence: CASSQVPGQGAGEQYF. Here the CDR3 DNA reads TGTGCCAGCAGCCAAGTCCCCGGACAGGGGGCAGGCGAGCAGTACTTC.

The V and J genes are TRBV21-1 and TRBJ2-1; the DNA was not compared with TRBD1, the D call given in the table. TRBV21-1 is described as a pseudogene. This CDR3 has 15 residues. CDR3 in amino acids: CASSKKGTGENEQFF. CDR3 DNA: TGTGCCAGCAGCAAAAAGGGGACAGGGGAGAATGAGCAGTTCTTC.

V is TRBV2 and J is TRBJ2-5, with TRBD1 matching over 7 bases. Germline V CDR1 and CDR2: SNHLY, FYNNEI. The CDR3 loop spans 14 amino acids. Trimming removed 6 bases from V and 4 bases from J; junction bases left unmatched: 8. The CDR3 DNA reads as TGTGCCAGCAGAATGGGACAGCCTTCAGAGACCCAGTACTTC. Translating it yields CASRMGQPSETQYF.

The rearrangement joins TRBV11-1 to TRBJ2-7; D might be TRBD2 (5 bases). The CDR3 runs 14 residues. Germline-derived CDR1 and CDR2 are SGHAT and FQDESV (reference sequence). V was clipped by 5 bases and J by 1 base, with 12 bases between them. The CDR3 DNA reads TGTGCCAGCAGCACCCAAGCGGAGTCCTACGAGCAGTACTTC. Translating it yields CASSTQAESYEQYF.

In regard to this clone: At one end the junction does not follow the germline gene, possibly because of a read error. J is TRBJ2-3 and V is TRBV7-7; D is unresolved. The CDR3 has 16 amino acids. From germline, CDR1 is SSHAT and CDR2 FNYEAQ (reference sequence). CDR3 DNA: TGTGCTAGCAGCTTCGGGCGTGGGGTGGGCGCAGATACGCAGTATTTT. This codes for CASSFGRGVGADTQYF.

This clone was seen once. The chain is built from TRBV6-5 and TRBJ2-7, with TRBD2 identical over 8 bases. This CDR3 spans 14 amino acids. Germline V lookup: CDR1 MNHEY, CDR2 SVGAGI. V was clipped by 6 bases and J by 2 bases; unmatched bases: 6. This CDR3 reads CASRLQRGTYEQYF. The CDR3 DNA sequence: TGTGCCAGCAGACTCCAGCGGGGGACCTACGAGCAGTACTTC.

The chain links TRBV13 to TRBJ2-3, with a tentative D call TRBD1 (6 bases). V was pared by 1 base and J by 2 bases, with 7 bases between. The CDR3 is made up of 14 amino acids. Germline V gene data show CDR1 as PRHDT and CDR2 as FYEKMQ (reference sequence). CDR3 sequence reads: CASSLDRDTDTQYF. In nucleotides, the CDR3 is TGTGCCAGCAGCTTAGACAGGGACACAGATACGCAGTATTTT.

The rearrangement uses TRBV5-1 and TRBJ2-7; TRBD2 might be the D (5 bases). The ends were cut back, 2 bases at V and 2 bases at J, with 14 bases in the middle. Germline lookup yields CDR1 SGHRS and CDR2 YFSETQ. CDR3 size: 15 residues. CDR3 sequence reads: CASSLGRTVTYEQYF. In DNA form, the CDR3 reads TGCGCCAGCAGCTTAGGCAGGACTGTAACCTACGAGCAGTACTTC.

The chain is built from TRBV19 and TRBJ2-7, with D perhaps assigned TRBD1 or TRBD2 (6 bases each). V gave up 3 bases and J gave up 3 bases, with 12 bases separating them. The germline gives CDR1 LNHDA, CDR2 SQIVND (reference sequence). The CDR3 runs to 14 residues. The CDR3 DNA is TGTGCCAGTAGTATCACGGGGGCCAGCTACGAGCAGTACTTC. Translation: CASSITGASYEQYF.